This T cell receptor beta chain was captured by sequencing in a study of T cells in Graves' hyperthyroidism and ophthalmopathy. Study observations and caveats: A model built on 13 V-J features separated ophthalmopathy from stable hyperthyroidism.

The investigators amplified TCR beta CDR3 regions from RNA transcripts. In the first-round RT-PCR of the TCR CDR3, the HTBI primer set was used. TCRdb re-derived calls from the multiplex PCR reads in MiXCR, one entry per CDR3 protein. The top ten hold less than 4.5% of the sample, which has 600,000 to 650,000 distinct CDR3 sequences, about 16% seen once. This clonotype was observed many times. Its antigen remains unknown. Absent ophthalmopathy progression within 18 months defined stable Graves' hyperthyroidism. Orbital computed tomography and thyroid ultrasound, together with serum TRAb and thyroxine and clinical symptoms, were used for diagnoses. There are 16 residues in the CDR3. Germline CDR1 and CDR2: MNHEY and SVGEGT. V lost 5 bases and J 2 bases, leaving 19 bases between the germline ends.

Sequenced sample: blood. The chain has TRBV6-2 or TRBV6-3 and TRBJ2-7; unclear D gene. The sequence was collected from a woman in her twenties or thirties with Graves' hyperthyroidism. The CDR3 spells CASSRPSRAATYEQYF. The CDR3 nucleotides are TGTGCCAGCAGTAGACCTTCCCGGGCTGCAACCTACGAGCAGTACTTC.